This entry lists 9 T cell receptor beta chains sequenced from one sample in a study of response to subunit inactivated influenza vaccine. TCRdb re-called the RT-PCR reads with MiXCR, one entry per CDR3 protein. The top ten clones hold 2.5% to 3.5% of a sample with roughly 500,000 distinct CDR3 sequences, 15% to 20% of them seen once. The specimen comprised CD4+ T cells sorted from PBMCs, sampled approximately 25 months after vaccination. These receptors were obtained from a man between 50 and 69 years old who received an inactivated influenza vaccine.

A few counts support this clonotype. The chain joins TRBV19 to TRBJ1-5; possible D gene TRBD1, 6 bases. Germline V gene sequence: CDR1 LNHDA, CDR2 SQIVND (reference sequence). The CDR3 length is 14 residues. V lost 1 base to trimming and J lost 7 bases, with 11 bases between them. The CDR3, as DNA: TGTGCCAGTAGTATAGGTACAGGGACGCAGCCCCAGCATTTT. This sequence encodes CASSIGTGTQPQHF. Looking up the rest from reference TRBV19 and TRBJ1-5 gives the full variable domain: DGGITQSPKYLFRKEGQNVTLSCEQNLNHDAMYWYRQDPGQGLRLIYYSQIVNDFQKGDIAEGYSVSREKKESFPLTVTSAQKNPTAFYLCASSIGTGTQPQHFGDGTRLSIL.

The V call is TRBV20-1, the J call TRBJ2-2, with unresolved D. Trimming removed 3 bases from V and 1 base from J, with 6 bases in between. CDR3 length equals 13 residues. The germline CDR1 and CDR2 sequences are DFQATT and SNEGSKA (reference sequence). The CDR3 region is CSARWKNTGELFF. Written as DNA, the CDR3 is TGCAGTGCTAGGTGGAAGAACACCGGGGAGCTGTTTTTT.

The rearrangement joins TRBV7-9 to TRBJ2-2, with no clear D. The CDR3 length is 15 residues. Germline CDR1 is SEHNR and CDR2 is FQNEAQ (reference sequence). The V and J ends lost 5 bases and 1 base respectively, with 11 bases between them. In nucleotides, the CDR3 is TGTGCCAGCAGCGCTGCCCAGCAGAACACCGGGGAGCTGTTTTTT. This gives the protein CASSAAQQNTGELFF.

This clonotype occurred a few times. The chain is built from TRBV10-3 and TRBJ2-7; D ambiguous. Germline values: CDR1 ENHRY, CDR2 SYGVKD. The CDR3 covers 14 residues. Trimming removed 0 bases from V and 5 bases from J, with 11 bases in between. The CDR3 DNA follows: TGTGCCATCAGTGAGTCAATAGAAGGGAACGAGCAGTACTTC. The encoded protein is CAISESIEGNEQYF.

This clonotype was seen a single time. The chain is built from TRBV20-1 and TRBJ2-7; TRBD2 aligns across 10 bases. Germline V gene data show CDR1 as DFQATT and CDR2 as SNEGSKA (reference sequence). J was trimmed by 2 bases and V by 0 bases; bases with no gene match: 4. This CDR3 contains 15 residues. Here the CDR3 reads CSARDHLAGAYEQYF. In nucleotides, the CDR3 is TGCAGTGCTAGAGATCATCTAGCGGGAGCCTACGAGCAGTACTTC.

The V and J genes are TRBV7-9 and TRBJ2-3; 12 nucleotides align to TRBD1. The CDR3 has 16 amino acids. The junction had 5 bases not matched to a gene; V was cut back by 3 bases and J by 4 bases. Looked up from germline, CDR1 is SEHNR and CDR2 is FQNEAQ (reference sequence). CDR3 DNA sequence: TGTGCCAGCAGCTTTGGGACAGGGGGCGCGGCAGATACGCAGTATTTT. Translation gives CASSFGTGGAADTQYF.

In its sample, this clonotype was seen a few times. The chain couples TRBV7-9 to TRBJ1-5; TRBD1 matches 10 bases. Losses at the gene ends were 4 bases for V and 4 bases for J; bases not matched to a gene: 7. The germline CDR1 and CDR2 sequences are SEHNR and FQNEAQ (reference sequence). The CDR3 spans 16 residues. The CDR3 sequence: CASSSGQGGPNQPQHF. DNA of the CDR3: TGTGCCAGCAGCTCTGGACAGGGGGGGCCTAATCAGCCCCAGCATTTT.

This clonotype was picked up a small number of times. The chain joins TRBV6-2 or TRBV6-3 to TRBJ2-1; TRBD2 matches 10 bases. This CDR3 region has 15 residues. From germline, CDR1 is MNHEY and CDR2 SVGEGT. J gave up 16 bases and V 5 bases, and 17 bases lay outside the gene matches. CDR3 DNA: TGTGCCAGCAGTAAGACAACCACCGGGACTAGCGACCTTTTCTTC. This encodes CASSKTTTGTSDLFF.

This clonotype came up a few times. At one boundary the junction diverges from the germline segment, which might be a read error. The J gene is TRBJ1-3, the V gene TRBV6-1; possibly TRBD1 for D (5 bases). The germline V gene has CDR1 MNHNS and CDR2 SASEGT. The length of the CDR3 is 16 residues. The CDR3 reads CASSEVSAGRGKTIYF. The DNA of the CDR3 is TGTGCCAGCAGTGAAGTGTCCGCAGGGCGCGGAAAGACCATATATTTT.